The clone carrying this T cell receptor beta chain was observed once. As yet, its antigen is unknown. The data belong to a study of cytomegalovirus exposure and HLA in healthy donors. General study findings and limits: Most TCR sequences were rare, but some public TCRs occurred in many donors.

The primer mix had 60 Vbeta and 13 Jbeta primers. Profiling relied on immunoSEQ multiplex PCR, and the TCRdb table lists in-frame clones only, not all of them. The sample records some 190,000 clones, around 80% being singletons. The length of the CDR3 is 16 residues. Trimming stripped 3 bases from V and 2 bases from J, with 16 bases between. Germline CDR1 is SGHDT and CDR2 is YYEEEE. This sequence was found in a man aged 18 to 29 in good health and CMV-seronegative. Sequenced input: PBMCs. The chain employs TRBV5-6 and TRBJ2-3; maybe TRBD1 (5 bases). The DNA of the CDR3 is TGTGCCAGCAGCTCCGGGTCTGCAGGGTTCACAGATACGCAGTATTTT. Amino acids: CASSSGSAGFTDTQYF.